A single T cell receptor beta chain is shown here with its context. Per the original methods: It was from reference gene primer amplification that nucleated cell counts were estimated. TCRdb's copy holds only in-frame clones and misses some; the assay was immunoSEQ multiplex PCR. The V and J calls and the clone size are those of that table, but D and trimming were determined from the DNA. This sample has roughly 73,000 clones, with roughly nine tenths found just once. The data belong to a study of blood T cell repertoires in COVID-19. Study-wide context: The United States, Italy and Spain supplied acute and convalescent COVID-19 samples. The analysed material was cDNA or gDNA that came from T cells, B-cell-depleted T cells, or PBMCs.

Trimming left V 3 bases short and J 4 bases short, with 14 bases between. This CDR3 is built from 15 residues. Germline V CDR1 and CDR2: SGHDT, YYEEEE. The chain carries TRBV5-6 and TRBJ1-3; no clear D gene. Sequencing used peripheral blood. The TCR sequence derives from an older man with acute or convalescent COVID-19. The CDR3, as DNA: TGTGCCAGCAGCTCCCTTCGAGTAAAGGGAAACACCATATATTTT. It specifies CASSSLRVKGNTIYF.